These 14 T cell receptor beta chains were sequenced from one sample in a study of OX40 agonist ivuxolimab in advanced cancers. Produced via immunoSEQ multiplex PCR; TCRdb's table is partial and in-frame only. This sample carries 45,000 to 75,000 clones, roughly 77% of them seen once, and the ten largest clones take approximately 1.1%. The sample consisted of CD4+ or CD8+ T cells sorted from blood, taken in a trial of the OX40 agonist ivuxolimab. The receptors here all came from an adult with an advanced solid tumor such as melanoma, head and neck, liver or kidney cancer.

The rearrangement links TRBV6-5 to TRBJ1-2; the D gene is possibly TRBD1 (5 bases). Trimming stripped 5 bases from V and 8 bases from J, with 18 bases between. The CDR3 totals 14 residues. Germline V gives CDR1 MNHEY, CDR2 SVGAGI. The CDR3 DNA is TGTGCCAGCAGTCACCGATGGCAGGGTTACGGCTACACCTTC. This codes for CASSHRWQGYGYTF.

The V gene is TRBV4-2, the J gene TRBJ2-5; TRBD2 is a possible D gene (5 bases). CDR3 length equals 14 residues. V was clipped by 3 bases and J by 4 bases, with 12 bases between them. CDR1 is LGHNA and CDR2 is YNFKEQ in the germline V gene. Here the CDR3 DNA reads TGTGCCAGCAGCCACGGTACTAGATCAGAGACCCAGTACTTC. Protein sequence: CASSHGTRSETQYF.

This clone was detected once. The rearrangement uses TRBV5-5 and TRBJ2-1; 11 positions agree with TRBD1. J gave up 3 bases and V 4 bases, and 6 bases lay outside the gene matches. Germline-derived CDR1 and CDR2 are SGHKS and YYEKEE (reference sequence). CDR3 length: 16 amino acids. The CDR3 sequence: CASSAIGTGGYNEQFF. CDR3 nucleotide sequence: TGTGCCAGCAGCGCCATCGGGACAGGGGGCTACAATGAGCAGTTCTTC.

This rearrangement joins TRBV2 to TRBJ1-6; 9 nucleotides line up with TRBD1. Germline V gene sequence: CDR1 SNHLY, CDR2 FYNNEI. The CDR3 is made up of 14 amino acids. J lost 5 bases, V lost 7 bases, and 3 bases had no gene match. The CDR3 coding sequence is TGTGCCAGCATAAGGACAGGGGATAATTCACCCCTCCACTTT. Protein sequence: CASIRTGDNSPLHF.

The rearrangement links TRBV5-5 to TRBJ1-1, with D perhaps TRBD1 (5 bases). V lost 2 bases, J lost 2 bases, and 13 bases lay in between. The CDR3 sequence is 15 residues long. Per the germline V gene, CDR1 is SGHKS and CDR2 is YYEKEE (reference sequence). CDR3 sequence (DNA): TGTGCCAGCAGCTTTGGCGGGGCGGCAAACACTGAAGCTTTCTTT. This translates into CASSFGGAANTEAFF.

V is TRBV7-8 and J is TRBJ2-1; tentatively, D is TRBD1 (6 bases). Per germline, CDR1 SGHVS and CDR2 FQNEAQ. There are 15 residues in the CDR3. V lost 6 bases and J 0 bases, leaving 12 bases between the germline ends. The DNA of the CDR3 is TGTGCCAGCAGTAAGACAGGCTTCTCCTACAATGAGCAGTTCTTC. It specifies CASSKTGFSYNEQFF.

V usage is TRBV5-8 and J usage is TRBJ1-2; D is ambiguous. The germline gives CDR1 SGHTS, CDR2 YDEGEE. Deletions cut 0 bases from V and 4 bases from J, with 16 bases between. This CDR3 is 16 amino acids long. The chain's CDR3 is CASSLVAGAYTYGYTF. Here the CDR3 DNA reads TGTGCCAGCAGCTTGGTGGCAGGCGCCTACACCTATGGCTACACCTTC.

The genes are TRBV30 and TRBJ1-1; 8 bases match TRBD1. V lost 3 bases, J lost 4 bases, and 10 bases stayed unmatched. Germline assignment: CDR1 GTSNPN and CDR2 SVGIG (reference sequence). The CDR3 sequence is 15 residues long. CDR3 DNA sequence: TGTGCCTGGAGCGGCCAGACAGGGGTTGGCACTGAAGCTTTCTTT. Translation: CAWSGQTGVGTEAFF.

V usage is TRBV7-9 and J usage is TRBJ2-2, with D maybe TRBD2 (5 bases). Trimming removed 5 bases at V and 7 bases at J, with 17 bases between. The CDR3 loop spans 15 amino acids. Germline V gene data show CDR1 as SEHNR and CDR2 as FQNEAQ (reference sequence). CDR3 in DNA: TGTGCCAGCAGCCGAGGAGCGGTCCTTGGCGGGGAGCTGTTTTTT. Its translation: CASSRGAVLGGELFF. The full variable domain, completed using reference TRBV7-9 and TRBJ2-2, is DTGVSQNPRHKITKRGQNVTFRCDPISEHNRLYWYRQTLGQGPEFLTYFQNEAQLEKSRLLSDRFSAERPKGSFSTLEIQRTEQGDSAMYLCASSRGAVLGGELFFGEGSRLTVL.

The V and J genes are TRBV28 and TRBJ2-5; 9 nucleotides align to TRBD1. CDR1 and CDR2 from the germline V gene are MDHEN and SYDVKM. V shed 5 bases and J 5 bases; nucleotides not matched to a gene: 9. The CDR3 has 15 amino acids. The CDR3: CASSAPTGGYETQYF. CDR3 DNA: TGTGCCAGCAGTGCCCCGACAGGGGGATACGAGACCCAGTACTTC. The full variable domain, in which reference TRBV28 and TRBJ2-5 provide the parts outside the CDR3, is DVKVTQSSRYLVKRTGEKVFLECVQDMDHENMFWYRQDPGLGLRLIYFSYDVKMKEKGDIPEGYSVSREKKERFSLILESASTNQTSMYLCASSAPTGGYETQYFGPGTRLLVL.

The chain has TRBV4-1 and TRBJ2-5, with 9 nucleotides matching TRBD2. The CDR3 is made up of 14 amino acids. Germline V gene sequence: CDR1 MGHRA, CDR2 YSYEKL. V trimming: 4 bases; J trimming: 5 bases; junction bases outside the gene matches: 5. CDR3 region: CASSPRGGQETQYF. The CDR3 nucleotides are TGCGCCAGCAGCCCGCGGGGGGGCCAGGAGACCCAGTACTTC.

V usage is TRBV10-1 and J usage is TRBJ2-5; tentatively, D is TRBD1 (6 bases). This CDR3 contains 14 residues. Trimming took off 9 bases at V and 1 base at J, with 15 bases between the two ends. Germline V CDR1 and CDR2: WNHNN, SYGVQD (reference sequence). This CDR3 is CARGGVGSQETQYF. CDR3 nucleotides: TGCGCCAGAGGGGGTGTAGGAAGCCAAGAGACCCAGTACTTC.

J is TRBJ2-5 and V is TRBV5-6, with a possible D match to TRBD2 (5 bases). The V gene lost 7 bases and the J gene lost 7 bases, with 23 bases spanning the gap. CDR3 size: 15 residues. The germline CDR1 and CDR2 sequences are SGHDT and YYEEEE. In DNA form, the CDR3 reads TGTGCCAGCGGAGCTTGGTATCGGGATTTCGGGACCCAGTACTTC. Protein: CASGAWYRDFGTQYF. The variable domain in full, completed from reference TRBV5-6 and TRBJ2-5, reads DAGVTQSPTHLIKTRGQQVTLRCSPKSGHDTVSWYQQALGQGPQFIFQYYEEEERQRGNFPDRFSGHQFPNYSSELNVNALLLGDSALYLCASGAWYRDFGTQYFGPGTRLLVL.

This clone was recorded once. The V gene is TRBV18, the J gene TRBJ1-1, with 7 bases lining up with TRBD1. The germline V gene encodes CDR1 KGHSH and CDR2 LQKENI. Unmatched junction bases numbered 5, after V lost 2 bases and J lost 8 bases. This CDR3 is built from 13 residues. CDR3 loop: CASSPGTDLEAFF. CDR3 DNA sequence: TGTGCCAGCTCACCAGGGACAGATCTAGAAGCTTTCTTT.